Reported below is one TCR beta chain. Its antigen is unidentified. This sample is drawn from a study of CXCR3-negative and CXCR3-positive naive CD8 T cells. Overall study results and limits: Naive CXCR3-positive cells had TRB CDR3s more hydrophobic than those of CXCR3-negative naive cells.

The TRB libraries of cDNA were built by UMI-labeled 5' RACE. Reanalyzing the 5' RACE reads, TCRdb keeps one entry per CDR3 protein, without DNA. Recorded for this sample: some 100,000 distinct CDR3 sequences. The sequence was collected from a human donor in good health. Some clones in this sample may be carry-over from other donors' samples. The specimen was naive CXCR3+ CD8+ T cells from blood. This sample's subset: CD45RO-CCR7+CD27+CD95- naive CD8+ T cells expressing CXCR3 (TNR3+).

CDR3 protein: CATSDWGTGTGELFF. This rearrangement joins TRBV24-1 to TRBJ2-2; checking the TCRdb D call of TRBD1 is not possible without DNA. Germline-derived CDR1 and CDR2 are KGHDR and SFDVKD. CDR3 length equals 15 residues.